The 23 T cell receptor beta chains below all came from one sample that was sequenced in a study of T cell repertoires in cytomegalovirus infection. MiXCR was run by TCRdb on the reads, yielding one entry per CDR3 protein. The data show 450,000 to 650,000 distinct CDR3 sequences, around 27% seen once. Material: PBMCs. Receptors were obtained from a human donor in good health (CMV status not recorded). Some clones in this sample may be carry-over from other donors' samples.

There are a few counts of this clonotype. An end of the junction differs from the germline gene, which may be a read error. The V gene is TRBV19, the J gene TRBJ2-5; D not resolved. CDR1 is LNHDA, CDR2 SQIVND, per germline (reference sequence). CDR3 length: 9 residues. CDR3 protein: CASEEAQYF. Written as DNA, the CDR3 is TGTGCCAGTGAAGAGGCCCAGTACTTC.

This clonotype was seen a few times. The chain is built from TRBV6-6 and TRBJ2-2; TRBD2 matches 8 bases. The CDR3 runs to 15 residues. V dropped 2 bases and J dropped 5; count of bases not matched to a gene: 4. Germline V gives CDR1 MNHNY, CDR2 SVGAGI (reference sequence). The CDR3 DNA sequence: TGTGCCAGCAGTTACCCGGGCGGGAGGACCGGGGAGCTGTTTTTT. As protein: CASSYPGGRTGELFF.

V is TRBV6-2 or TRBV6-3 and J is TRBJ1-1; D is undetermined. CDR1 is MNHEY and CDR2 is SVGEGT in the germline V gene. This CDR3 is built from 16 residues. The ends were cut back, 1 base at V and 3 bases at J, with 15 bases in the middle. The CDR3 protein is CASSYFPQSRHTEAFF. CDR3 bases: TGTGCCAGCAGTTACTTCCCGCAATCTAGGCACACTGAAGCTTTCTTT.

This clonotype came up a few times. The genes are TRBV10-3 and TRBJ2-7; weak D call: TRBD1 (6 bases). The V and J ends lost 10 bases and 1 base respectively, with 14 bases between them. This CDR3 has 13 residues. Per the germline V gene, CDR1 is ENHRY and CDR2 is SYGVKD. CDR3 region: CATFQQGSYEQYV. In DNA form, the CDR3 reads TGTGCCACTTTCCAACAGGGTTCCTACGAGCAGTACGTC.

The sample holds many counts of this clonotype. The chain is built from TRBV7-2 and TRBJ2-6; 8 bases line up with TRBD1. The CDR3 runs 17 residues. CDR1 and CDR2 from the germline V gene are SGHTA and FQGNSA. Trimming removed 1 base from V and 0 bases from J; junction bases left unmatched: 2. CDR3 bases: TGTGCCAGCAGCTTAGACAGGGGGAGCTCTGGGGCCAACGTCCTGACTTTC. It specifies CASSLDRGSSGANVLTF.

This rearrangement joins TRBV12-3 or TRBV12-4 to TRBJ1-2; the D gene is possibly TRBD1 (6 bases). V lost 6 bases and J 8 bases, leaving 22 bases between the germline ends. This CDR3 is built from 15 residues. The CDR3 bases are TGTGCCAGCAGCCCGCCAGGGGTTCGGAGGCAAGGCTACACCTTC. This encodes CASSPPGVRRQGYTF.

This clonotype was seen a handful of times. The chain combines TRBV27 with TRBJ1-4; TRBD1 is a possible D gene (5 bases). The germline CDR1 and CDR2 sequences are MNHEY and SMNVEV (reference sequence). The CDR3 loop spans 17 amino acids. V dropped 2 bases and J dropped 0 bases, with 13 bases sitting between them. In DNA form, the CDR3 reads TGTGCCAGCAGTTTAAGGGGCAGGGCAACAACTAATGAAAAACTGTTTTTT. Translation gives CASSLRGRATTNEKLFF.

This clonotype has just one count. This chain links TRBV25-1 with TRBJ1-2; no definite D call. Between the trimmed V and J ends, which lost 4 bases and 0 bases, there was a span of 12 bases. The germline gives CDR1 MGHDK, CDR2 SYGVNS. The CDR3 extends over 15 amino acids. The DNA of the CDR3 is TGTGCCAGCAGTGGTAAGAACTATCCTAACTATGGCTACACCTTC. Translated, it gives CASSGKNYPNYGYTF.

This clonotype was seen a handful of times. The rearrangement uses TRBV29-1 and TRBJ2-2; the match to TRBD2 covers 7 bases. The junction had 7 bases not matched to a gene; V was cut back by 3 bases and J by 6 bases. This CDR3 has 14 residues. Germline-derived CDR1 and CDR2 are SQVTM and ANQGSEA. As DNA, the CDR3 is TGCAGCGTTGAGAGCGGGGTCGGCGCCGGGGAGCTGTTTTTT. Translating it yields CSVESGVGAGELFF.

The chain carries TRBV27 and TRBJ2-1, with no clear D. V gave up 0 bases and J gave up 10 bases, with 10 bases separating them. CDR1 and CDR2 from the germline V gene are MNHEY and SMNVEV (reference sequence). There are 13 residues in the CDR3. The DNA for the CDR3 is TGTGCCAGCAGTTTATCGCTGCGGTCCGAGCAGTTCTTC. Its translation: CASSLSLRSEQFF.

Only a few counts were recorded for this clonotype. J is TRBJ2-3 and V is TRBV7-9; no reliable D call. The CDR3 is made up of 12 amino acids. V shed 7 bases and J shed 5 bases, with 10 bases lying between them. Germline CDR1 is SEHNR and CDR2 is FQNEAQ (reference sequence). The CDR3 is CASTGSGDTQYF. In nucleotides, the CDR3 is TGTGCCAGCACCGGATCGGGAGATACGCAGTATTTT.

The chain links TRBV7-9 to TRBJ2-1; D ambiguous. The CDR3 runs 12 residues. In germline, CDR1 is SEHNR, CDR2 FQNEAQ (reference sequence). V was clipped by 5 bases and J by 6 bases, with 8 bases between them. CDR3 protein: CASSPDRNEQFF. The CDR3 DNA follows: TGTGCCAGCAGCCCCGACCGCAATGAGCAGTTCTTC.

The rearrangement joins TRBV27 to TRBJ2-7, with TRBD1 matching 10 bases. V lost 5 bases to trimming and J lost 12 bases; unmatched junction nucleotides: 7. Germline V gene sequence: CDR1 MNHEY, CDR2 SMNVEV (reference sequence). This CDR3 contains 12 residues. This CDR3 is CASSPRGQGWYF. CDR3 DNA: TGTGCCAGCAGTCCGCGGGGACAGGGGTGGTACTTC.

This clonotype was recorded at least ten times. The chain couples TRBV7-2 to TRBJ1-1; D unresolved. The germline gives CDR1 SGHTA, CDR2 FQGNSA. The V end lost 5 bases, the J end lost 1 base, and 14 bases lay between the germline ends. The CDR3 sequence is 15 residues long. The chain's CDR3 is CASSQQRRRNTEAFF. In DNA form, the CDR3 reads TGTGCCAGCAGCCAACAACGTAGACGGAACACTGAAGCTTTCTTT. Using reference TRBV7-2 and TRBJ1-1 for the parts outside the CDR3, the full variable domain is GAGVSQSPSNKVTEKGKDVELRCDPISGHTALYWYRQSLGQGLEFLIYFQGNSAPDKSGLPSDRFSAERTGGSVSTLTIQRTQQEDSAVYLCASSQQRRRNTEAFFGQGTRLTVV.

The chain carries TRBV12-5 and TRBJ2-1, with D tentatively TRBD1 or TRBD2 (5 bases each). V gave up 2 bases and J gave up 9 bases, with 8 bases separating them. Germline CDR1 LGHNT, CDR2 FRNRAP. There are 12 residues in the CDR3. CDR3 in amino acids: CASGLLGVEQFF. CDR3 bases: TGTGCTAGTGGTTTGTTGGGGGTTGAGCAGTTCTTC.

This clonotype was counted only a few times. This chain joins TRBV6-6 and TRBJ1-1; the D gene is possibly TRBD1 (6 bases). The V gene's germline CDR1 is MNHNY and CDR2 SVGAGI (reference sequence). The CDR3 sequence is 17 residues long. Trimming took off 2 bases at V and 0 bases at J, with 16 bases between the two ends. CDR3 loop: CASSYANTGRLNTEAFF. The CDR3 DNA reads TGTGCCAGCAGTTACGCAAATACAGGGAGATTGAACACTGAAGCTTTCTTT.

This clonotype was detected a few times. The V call is TRBV12-3 or TRBV12-4, the J call TRBJ1-1; the D is unclear. Trimming shortened V by 7 bases and J by 2 bases, and 11 bases separated the two germline ends. CDR3 length: 13 amino acids. The CDR3 reads CASTSEGNTEAFF. The DNA of the CDR3 is TGTGCCAGCACTTCGGAAGGCAACACTGAAGCTTTCTTT.

The rearrangement links TRBV19 to TRBJ2-2, with 16 bases lining up with TRBD2. Trimming cost V 1 base and J 4 bases; bases outside gene matches: 12. The CDR3 sequence is 21 residues long. CDR1 and CDR2 (germline): LNHDA, SQIVND (reference sequence). Here the CDR3 DNA reads TGTGCCAGTAGTATAGTTCCCCCGGGACTAGCGGGAGGGCCAGGCACCGGGGAGCTGTTTTTT. This translates into CASSIVPPGLAGGPGTGELFF.

The rearrangement links TRBV27 to TRBJ2-1; 11 bases line up with TRBD1. The junction had 8 bases not matched to a gene; V was cut back by 6 bases and J by 4 bases. The CDR3 sequence is 16 residues long. Looked up from germline, CDR1 is MNHEY and CDR2 is SMNVEV (reference sequence). The CDR3 sequence: CASSPIGQGAYNEQFF. The CDR3 coding sequence is TGTGCCAGCAGCCCTATCGGACAGGGGGCTTACAATGAGCAGTTCTTC.

V is TRBV5-1 and J is TRBJ1-2; the match to TRBD1 covers 7 bases. The CDR3 runs to 15 residues. Trimming removed 0 bases from V and 4 bases from J; junction bases left unmatched: 6. Germline CDR1 and CDR2: SGHRS and YFSETQ. CDR3 in DNA: TGCGCCAGCAGCTTGGATGGCAGGGGGAGCTATGGCTACACCTTC. The encoded protein is CASSLDGRGSYGYTF.

The chain has TRBV4-1 and TRBJ1-6; 8 bases match TRBD1. The junction had 6 bases not matched to a gene; V was cut back by 1 base and J by 7 bases. The CDR3 is made up of 16 amino acids. Looked up from germline, CDR1 is MGHRA and CDR2 is YSYEKL. CDR3 sequence reads: CASSQASGQGNSPLHF. CDR3 nucleotides: TGCGCCAGCAGCCAAGCTAGCGGACAGGGAAATTCACCCCTCCACTTT.

This clonotype was seen a handful of times. V is TRBV27 and J is TRBJ2-7; D might be TRBD1 (6 bases). The length of the CDR3 is 15 residues. Trimming cost V 1 base and J 0 bases, with 10 bases left between them. Germline assignment: CDR1 MNHEY and CDR2 SMNVEV (reference sequence). The CDR3 loop is CASSLLRTDSYEQYF. CDR3 nucleotide sequence: TGTGCCAGCAGTTTATTGCGGACAGACTCCTACGAGCAGTACTTC.

The sample holds a few counts of this clonotype. This chain uses TRBV6-2 or TRBV6-3 with TRBJ1-4; D might be TRBD1 (5 bases). Trimming left V 2 bases short and J 5 bases short, with 12 bases between. This CDR3 region has 15 residues. Germline V gene lookup returns CDR1 MNHEY and CDR2 SVGEGT. CDR3 in DNA: TGTGCCAGCAGTTACGCGGCAGGGACGAATGAAAAACTGTTTTTT. Its protein is CASSYAAGTNEKLFF.